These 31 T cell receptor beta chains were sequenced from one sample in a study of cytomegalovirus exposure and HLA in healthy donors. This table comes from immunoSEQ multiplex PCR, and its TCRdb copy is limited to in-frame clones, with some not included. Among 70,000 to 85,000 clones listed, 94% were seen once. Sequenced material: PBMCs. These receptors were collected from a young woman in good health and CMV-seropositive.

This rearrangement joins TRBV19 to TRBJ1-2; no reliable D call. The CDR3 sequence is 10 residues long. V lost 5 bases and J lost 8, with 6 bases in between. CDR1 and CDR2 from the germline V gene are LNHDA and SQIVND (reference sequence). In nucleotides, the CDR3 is TGTGCCAGTAGTCGAGAAGGCTACACCTTC. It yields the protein CASSREGYTF.

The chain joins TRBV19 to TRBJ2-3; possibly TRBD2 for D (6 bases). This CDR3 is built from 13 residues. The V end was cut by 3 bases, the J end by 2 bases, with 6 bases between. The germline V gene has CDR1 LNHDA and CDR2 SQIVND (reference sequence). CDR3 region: CASSMGLTDTQYF. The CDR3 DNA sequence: TGTGCCAGTAGTATGGGACTCACAGATACGCAGTATTTT.

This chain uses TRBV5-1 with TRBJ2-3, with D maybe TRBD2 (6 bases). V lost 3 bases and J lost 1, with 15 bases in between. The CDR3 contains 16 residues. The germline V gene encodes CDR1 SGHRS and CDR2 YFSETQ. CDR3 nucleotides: TGCGCCAGCAGCTCGCGACTAGTTCTGGGCACAGATACGCAGTATTTT. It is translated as CASSSRLVLGTDTQYF.

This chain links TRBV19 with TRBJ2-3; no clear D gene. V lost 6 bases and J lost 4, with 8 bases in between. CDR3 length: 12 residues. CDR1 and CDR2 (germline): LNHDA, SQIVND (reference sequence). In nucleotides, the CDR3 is TGTGCCAGTAGCCAACACGCAGATACGCAGTATTTT. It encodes CASSQHADTQYF. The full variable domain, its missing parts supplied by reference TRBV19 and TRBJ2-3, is DGGITQSPKYLFRKEGQNVTLSCEQNLNHDAMYWYRQDPGQGLRLIYYSQIVNDFQKGDIAEGYSVSREKKESFPLTVTSAQKNPTAFYLCASSQHADTQYFGPGTRLTVL.

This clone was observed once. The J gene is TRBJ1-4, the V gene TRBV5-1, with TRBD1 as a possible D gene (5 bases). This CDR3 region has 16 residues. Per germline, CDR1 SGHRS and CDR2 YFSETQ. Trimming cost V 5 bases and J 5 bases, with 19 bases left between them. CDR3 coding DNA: TGCGCCAGCAGTCCCACGGGGGGACTGAGAAATGAAAAACTGTTTTTT. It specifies CASSPTGGLRNEKLFF.

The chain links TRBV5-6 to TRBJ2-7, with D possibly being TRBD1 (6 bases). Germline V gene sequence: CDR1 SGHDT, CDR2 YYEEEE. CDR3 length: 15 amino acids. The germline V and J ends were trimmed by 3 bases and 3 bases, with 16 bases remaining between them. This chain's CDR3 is CASSSTGLPLYEQYF. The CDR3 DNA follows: TGTGCCAGCAGCTCTACAGGGCTTCCCCTCTACGAGCAGTACTTC.

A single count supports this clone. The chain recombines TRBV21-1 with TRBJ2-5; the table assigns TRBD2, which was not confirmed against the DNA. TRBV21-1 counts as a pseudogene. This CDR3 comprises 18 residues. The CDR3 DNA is TGTGCCAGCAGCAAAGAACAGGGGACTAGCGAGTACCAAGAGACCCAGTACTTC. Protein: CASSKEQGTSEYQETQYF.

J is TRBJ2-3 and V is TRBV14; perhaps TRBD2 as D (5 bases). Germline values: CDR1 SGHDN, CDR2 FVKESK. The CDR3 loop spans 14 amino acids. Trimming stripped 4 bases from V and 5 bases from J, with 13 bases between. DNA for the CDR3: TGTGCCAGCAGCCCCCGGGGTCAAGAAGATACGCAGTATTTT. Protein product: CASSPRGQEDTQYF.

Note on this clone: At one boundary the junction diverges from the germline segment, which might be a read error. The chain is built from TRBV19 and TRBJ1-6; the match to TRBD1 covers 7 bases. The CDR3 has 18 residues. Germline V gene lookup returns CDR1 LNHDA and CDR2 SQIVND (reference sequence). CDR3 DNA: TGTTCCAGTAATTCCCGGGACAGAAATCGCCCCTGGAATTCACCCCTCCACTTT. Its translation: CSSNSRDRNRPWNSPLHF.

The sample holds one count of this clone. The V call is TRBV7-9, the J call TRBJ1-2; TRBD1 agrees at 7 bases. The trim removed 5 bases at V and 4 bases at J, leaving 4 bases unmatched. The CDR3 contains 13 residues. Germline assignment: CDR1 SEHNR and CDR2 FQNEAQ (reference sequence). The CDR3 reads CASSIGTVYGYTF. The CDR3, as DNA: TGTGCCAGCAGCATCGGGACAGTCTATGGCTACACCTTC.

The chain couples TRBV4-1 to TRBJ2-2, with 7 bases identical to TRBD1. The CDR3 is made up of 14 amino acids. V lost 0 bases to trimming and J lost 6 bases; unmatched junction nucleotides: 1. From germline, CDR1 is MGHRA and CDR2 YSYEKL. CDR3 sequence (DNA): TGCGCCAGCAGCCAAGAAACAGGGGCCGGGGAGCTGTTTTTT. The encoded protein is CASSQETGAGELFF.

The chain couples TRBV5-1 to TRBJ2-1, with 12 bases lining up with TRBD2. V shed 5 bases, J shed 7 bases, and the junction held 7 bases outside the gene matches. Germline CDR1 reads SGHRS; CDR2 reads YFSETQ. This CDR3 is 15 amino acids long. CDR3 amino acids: CASSNRLAGENEQFF. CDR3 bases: TGCGCCAGCAGTAATCGACTAGCGGGAGAGAATGAGCAGTTCTTC.

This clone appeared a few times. CDR3 DNA: TGCGCCAGCAGCCAAGAGGGCAGGGGGTCCTACAATGAGCAGTTCTTC. It specifies CASSQEGRGSYNEQFF. The chain uses TRBV4-1 and TRBJ2-1; 7 bases fit TRBD1. The CDR3 spans 16 residues. The germline gives CDR1 MGHRA, CDR2 YSYEKL. V dropped 0 bases and J dropped 1; count of bases not matched to a gene: 3.

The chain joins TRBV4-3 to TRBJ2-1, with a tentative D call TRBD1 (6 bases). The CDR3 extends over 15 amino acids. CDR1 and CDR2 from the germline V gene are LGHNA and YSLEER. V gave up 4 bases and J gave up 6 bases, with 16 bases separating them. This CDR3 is CASSPYVGASNEQFF. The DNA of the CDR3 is TGCGCCAGCAGCCCCTATGTGGGGGCGAGCAATGAGCAGTTCTTC.

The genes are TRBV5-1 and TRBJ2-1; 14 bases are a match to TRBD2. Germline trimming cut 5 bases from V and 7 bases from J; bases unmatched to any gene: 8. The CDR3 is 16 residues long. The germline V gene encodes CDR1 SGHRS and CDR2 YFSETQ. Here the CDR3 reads CASSLSGLAGENEQFF. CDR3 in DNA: TGCGCCAGCAGTCTCTCGGGACTAGCGGGGGAGAATGAGCAGTTCTTC.

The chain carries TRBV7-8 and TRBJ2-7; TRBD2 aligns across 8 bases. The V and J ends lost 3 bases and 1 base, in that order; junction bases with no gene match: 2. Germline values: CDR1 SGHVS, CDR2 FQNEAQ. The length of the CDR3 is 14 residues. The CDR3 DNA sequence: TGTGCCAGCAGCTTTAGCGGGAATTCCTACGAGCAGTACTTC. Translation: CASSFSGNSYEQYF.

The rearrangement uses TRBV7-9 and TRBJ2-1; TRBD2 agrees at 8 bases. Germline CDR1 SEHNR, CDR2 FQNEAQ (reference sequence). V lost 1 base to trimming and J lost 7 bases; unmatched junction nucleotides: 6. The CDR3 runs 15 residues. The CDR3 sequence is CASSLGLAGVNEQFF. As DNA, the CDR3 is TGTGCCAGCAGCTTAGGCCTAGCGGGCGTGAATGAGCAGTTCTTC.

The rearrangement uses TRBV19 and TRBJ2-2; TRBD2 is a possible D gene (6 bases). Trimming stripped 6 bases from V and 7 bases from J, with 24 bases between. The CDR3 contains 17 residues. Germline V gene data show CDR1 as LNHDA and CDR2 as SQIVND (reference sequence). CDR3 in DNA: TGTGCCAGTAGCCCGGCAGCGGGTATTATCCGAGGCGGGGAGCTGTTTTTT. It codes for CASSPAAGIIRGGELFF.

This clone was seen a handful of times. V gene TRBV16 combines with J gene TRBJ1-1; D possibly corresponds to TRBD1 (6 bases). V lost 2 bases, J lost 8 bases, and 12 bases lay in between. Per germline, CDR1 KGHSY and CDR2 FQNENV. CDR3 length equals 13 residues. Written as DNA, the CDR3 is TGTGCCAGCAGCCAAGAATCAGGGGACGAAGCTTTCTTT. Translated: CASSQESGDEAFF.

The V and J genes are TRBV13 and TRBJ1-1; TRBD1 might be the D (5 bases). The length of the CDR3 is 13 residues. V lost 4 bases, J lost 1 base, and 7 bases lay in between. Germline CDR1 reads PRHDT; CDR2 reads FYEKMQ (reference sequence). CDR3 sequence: CASSSTGNTEAFF. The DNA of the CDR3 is TGTGCCAGCAGCTCAACAGGGAACACTGAAGCTTTCTTT.

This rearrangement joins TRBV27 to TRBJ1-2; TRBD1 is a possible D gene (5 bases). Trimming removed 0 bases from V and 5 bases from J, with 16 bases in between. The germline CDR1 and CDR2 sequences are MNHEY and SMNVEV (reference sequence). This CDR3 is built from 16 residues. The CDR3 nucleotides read TGTGCCAGCAGTTTATCTCCCGAAAGGGGCGCTTATGGCTACACCTTC. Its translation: CASSLSPERGAYGYTF.

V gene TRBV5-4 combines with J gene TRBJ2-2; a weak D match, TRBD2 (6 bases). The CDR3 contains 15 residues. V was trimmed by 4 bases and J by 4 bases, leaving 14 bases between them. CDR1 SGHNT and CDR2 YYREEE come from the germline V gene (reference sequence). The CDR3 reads CASSPRRGSTGELFF. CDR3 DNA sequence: TGTGCCAGCAGCCCGAGGAGGGGCAGCACCGGGGAGCTGTTTTTT.

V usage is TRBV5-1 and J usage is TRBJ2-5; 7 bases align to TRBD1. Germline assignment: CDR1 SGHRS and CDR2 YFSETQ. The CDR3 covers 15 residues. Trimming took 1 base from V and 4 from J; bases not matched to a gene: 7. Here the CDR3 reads CASSLSTGRLETQYF. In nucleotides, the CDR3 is TGCGCCAGCAGCTTGTCGACAGGGCGGTTAGAGACCCAGTACTTC.

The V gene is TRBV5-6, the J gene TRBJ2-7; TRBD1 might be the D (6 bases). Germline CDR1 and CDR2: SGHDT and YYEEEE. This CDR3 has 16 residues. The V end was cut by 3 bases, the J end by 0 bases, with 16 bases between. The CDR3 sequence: CASSWWTEGSSYEQYF. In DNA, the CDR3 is TGTGCCAGCAGCTGGTGGACAGAGGGGAGCTCCTACGAGCAGTACTTC.

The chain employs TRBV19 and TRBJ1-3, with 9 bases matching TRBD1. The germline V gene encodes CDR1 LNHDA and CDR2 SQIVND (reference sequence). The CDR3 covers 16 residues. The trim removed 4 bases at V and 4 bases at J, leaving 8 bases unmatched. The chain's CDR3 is CASSTPGTGIGNTIYF. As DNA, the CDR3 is TGTGCCAGTAGTACCCCCGGGACAGGGATCGGAAACACCATATATTTT.

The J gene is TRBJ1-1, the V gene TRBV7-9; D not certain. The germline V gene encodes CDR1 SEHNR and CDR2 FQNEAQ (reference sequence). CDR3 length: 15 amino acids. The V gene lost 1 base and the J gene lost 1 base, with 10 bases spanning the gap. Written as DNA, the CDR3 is TGTGCCAGCAGCTTAGGTCGTGCGGGGAACACTGAAGCTTTCTTT. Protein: CASSLGRAGNTEAFF.

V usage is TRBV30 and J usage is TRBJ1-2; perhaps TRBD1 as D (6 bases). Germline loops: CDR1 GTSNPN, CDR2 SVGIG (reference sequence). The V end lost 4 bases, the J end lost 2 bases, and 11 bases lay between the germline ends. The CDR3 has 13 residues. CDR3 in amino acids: CAWISGENYGYTF. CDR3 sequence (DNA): TGTGCCTGGATTTCAGGGGAAAACTATGGCTACACCTTC.

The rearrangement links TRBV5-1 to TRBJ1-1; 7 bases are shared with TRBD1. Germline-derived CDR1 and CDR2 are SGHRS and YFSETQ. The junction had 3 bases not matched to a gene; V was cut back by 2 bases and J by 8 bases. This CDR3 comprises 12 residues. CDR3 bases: TGCGCCAGCAGCTTTGACAGGGCGGAAGCTTTCTTT. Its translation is CASSFDRAEAFF.

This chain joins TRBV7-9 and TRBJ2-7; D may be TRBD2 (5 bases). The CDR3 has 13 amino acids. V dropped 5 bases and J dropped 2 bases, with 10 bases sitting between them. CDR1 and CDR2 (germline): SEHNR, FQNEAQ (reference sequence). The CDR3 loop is CASSGGTTYEQYF. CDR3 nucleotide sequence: TGTGCCAGCAGCGGAGGAACCACCTACGAGCAGTACTTC. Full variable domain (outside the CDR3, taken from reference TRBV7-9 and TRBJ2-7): DTGVSQNPRHKITKRGQNVTFRCDPISEHNRLYWYRQTLGQGPEFLTYFQNEAQLEKSRLLSDRFSAERPKGSFSTLEIQRTEQGDSAMYLCASSGGTTYEQYFGPGTRLTVT.

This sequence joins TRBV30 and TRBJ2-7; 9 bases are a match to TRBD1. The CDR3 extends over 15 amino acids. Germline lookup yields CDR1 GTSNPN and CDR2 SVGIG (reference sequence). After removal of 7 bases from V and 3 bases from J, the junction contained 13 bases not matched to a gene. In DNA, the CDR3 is TGTGCCTCCAATTGGGGGGACAGGGTATTCTACGAGCAGTACTTC. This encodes CASNWGDRVFYEQYF.

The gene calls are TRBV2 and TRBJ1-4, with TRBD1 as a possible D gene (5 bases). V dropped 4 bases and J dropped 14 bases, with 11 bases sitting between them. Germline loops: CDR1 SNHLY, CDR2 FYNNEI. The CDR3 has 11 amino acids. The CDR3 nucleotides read TGTGCCAGCAGTGTGCAGGGTTACCTGTTTTTT. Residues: CASSVQGYLFF.